This TCR beta chain was retrieved from a study of blood T cell repertoires in COVID-19. CDR3 length: 12 amino acids. The J segment lost 8 bases and the V segment lost 3 bases, leaving 4 bases of the junction unmatched. The germline gives CDR1 MNHEY, CDR2 SMNVEV (reference sequence). Per the original data handling: Researchers report that nucleated cell counts were estimated from reference gene primer amplification. Sequencing used immunoSEQ multiplex PCR; TCRdb keeps in-frame clones, though not all of them. D and trimming come from the DNA, and the V and J calls and clone size come from that table. Among under 20,000 clones listed, about 85% were seen once.

The origin of this receptor is a human donor with active COVID-19. The donor label of this sample is uncertain. This chain connects TRBV27 to TRBJ2-7; 7 positions agree with TRBD1. Sequencing was performed on peripheral blood. The CDR3 DNA reads as TGTGCCAGCAGTTTTAGTAGGGGGCAGCAGTACTTC. Protein product: CASSFSRGQQYF.